In this sample, the clone carrying this T cell receptor beta chain turned up many times. The CDR3 totals 15 residues. V lost 6 bases to trimming and J lost 0 bases; unmatched junction nucleotides: 6. Using its own MiXCR run on the RT-PCR reads, TCRdb lists one record per CDR3 protein. The data show hundreds of thousands of distinct CDR3 sequences, about 14% seen once. The sequenced sample consisted of memory CD4+ T cells from blood. This clonotype was sampled from a female donor in good health, serving as a healthy control. V usage is TRBV12-3 or TRBV12-4 and J usage is TRBJ2-7; 9 bases line up with TRBD1. This CDR3 reads CASRPGQGYSYEQYF. The CDR3 nucleotides read TGTGCCAGCAGGCCGGGACAGGGATACTCCTACGAGCAGTACTTC.